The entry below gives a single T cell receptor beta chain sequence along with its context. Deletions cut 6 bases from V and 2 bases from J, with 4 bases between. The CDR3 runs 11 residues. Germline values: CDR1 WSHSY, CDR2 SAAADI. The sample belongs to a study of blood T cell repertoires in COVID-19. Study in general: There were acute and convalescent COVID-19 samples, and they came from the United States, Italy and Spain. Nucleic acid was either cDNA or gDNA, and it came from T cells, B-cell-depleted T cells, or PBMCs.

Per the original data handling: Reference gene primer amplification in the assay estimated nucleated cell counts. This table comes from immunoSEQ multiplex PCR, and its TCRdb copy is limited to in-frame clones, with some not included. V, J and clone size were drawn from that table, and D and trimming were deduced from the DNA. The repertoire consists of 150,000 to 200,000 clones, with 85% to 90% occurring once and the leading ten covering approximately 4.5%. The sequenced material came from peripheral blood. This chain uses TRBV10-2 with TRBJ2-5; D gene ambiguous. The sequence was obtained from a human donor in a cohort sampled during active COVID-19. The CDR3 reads CASRLQETQYF. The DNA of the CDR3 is TGCGCCAGCAGACTACAAGAGACCCAGTACTTC.